Listed below are T cell receptor beta chains from one sample, sequenced in a study of blood T cell repertoires in COVID-19. Using immunoSEQ multiplex PCR, the repertoire was profiled, and TCRdb retains in-frame clones only, with some absent. The profile shows roughly 150,000 clones, 90% of them singletons. Input material: peripheral blood. These receptors all come from a man aged 60 to 75 with active or convalescent COVID-19. CDR3s include the opening cysteine and the closing phenylalanine or tryptophan. D genes are given only for firm matches. Clone size, where shown, is once, few, many, or a class for clones that have expanded.

TGCGCCAGCAGCTTGGTAACAGGGGAGAGTGGCTACACCTTC | CASSLVTGESGYTF | TRBV5-1 | . | TRBJ1-2 | TRBD1
TGTGCCAGCAGTGAGGGCACGCTTGGTTATGGCTACACCTTC | CASSEGTLGYGYTF | TRBV6-1 | . | TRBJ1-2 | .
TGTGCCAGCTCCCTAGCGGGAGACTTCACCGGGGAGCTGTTTTTT | CASSLAGDFTGELFF | TRBV18 | . | TRBJ2-2 | TRBD2
TGTGCCAGCTCACCGCCGGCGGCGGGGGGGAGCGGGGCCAACGTCCTGACTTTC | CASSPPAAGGSGANVLTF | TRBV18 | . | TRBJ2-6 | TRBD2
TGTGCCAGCTCACCAGGACAGATTCACACTGAAGCTTTCTTT | CASSPGQIHTEAFF | TRBV18 | . | TRBJ1-1 | .
TGTGCCAGCAGTTTTGAGTCTAATGAAAAACTGTTTTTT | CASSFESNEKLFF | TRBV12-3/TRBV12-4 | . | TRBJ1-4 | .
TGTGCCAGCAGCCTACAGAGGGGGCGCTCCTATAATTCACCCCTCCACTTT | CASSLQRGRSYNSPLHF | TRBV3-1/TRBV3-2 | . | TRBJ1-6 | TRBD1
TGTGCCAGCAGTCGTCAGGCAGGGCAAGAGACCCAGTACTTC | CASSRQAGQETQYF | TRBV5-6 | . | TRBJ2-5 | .
TGTGCCACCAGCCTACCAGACAGGGGGCCCTACAATGAGCAGTTCTTC | CATSLPDRGPYNEQFF | TRBV15 | . | TRBJ2-1 | TRBD1
TGCGCCAGCAGATTAACCGGACTAGCGGGGGGCCAAGAGACCCAGTACTTC | CASRLTGLAGGQETQYF | TRBV5-1 | . | TRBJ2-5 | TRBD2
TGTGCCAGCAATCCCAGGGAGGATGGCTACACCTTC | CASNPREDGYTF | TRBV2 | . | TRBJ1-2 | .
TGCGCCAGCAGCTTGGACAGGGGGCTAAGCACAGATACGCAGTATTTT | CASSLDRGLSTDTQYF | TRBV5-1 | once | TRBJ2-3 | TRBD1
TGTGCCAGCACCCTTTTACAGGGGGTTCCGGAGACCCAGTACTTC | CASTLLQGVPETQYF | TRBV5-6 | . | TRBJ2-5 | TRBD1
TGTGCCAGCTCACCCGGACAAAGGGAGCCCCAGCATTTT | CASSPGQREPQHF | TRBV18 | . | TRBJ1-5 | .
TGCGCCAGCAGCCAAAATTCCCAAGGGGGTTTCAATGAGCAGTTCTTC | CASSQNSQGGFNEQFF | TRBV4-1 | . | TRBJ2-1 | .
TGCAGCGCCCGCGAGCGTCTTGTGGACAGGGTTATCTATGGCTACACCTTC | CSARERLVDRVIYGYTF | TRBV29-1 | . | TRBJ1-2 | TRBD1
TGTGCCAGCAGCTTAGCCCGCCCGGGACAGGGGGAAGCTTTCTTT | CASSLARPGQGEAFF | TRBV7-9 | . | TRBJ1-1 | TRBD1
TGTGCCTCCCATTTCGCACTAGCGGGAGGGTACAATGAGCAGTTCTTC | CASHFALAGGYNEQFF | TRBV30 | . | TRBJ2-1 | TRBD2
TGTGCCTGGGACGACGGGGGGACTGAAGCTTTCTTT | CAWDDGGTEAFF | TRBV30 | . | TRBJ1-1 | .
TGCGCCAGCAGCTTAGAGACAGGGGCCAACTATGGCTACACCTTC | CASSLETGANYGYTF | TRBV5-1 | . | TRBJ1-2 | TRBD1
TGTGCCAGCAGCTTCGGATCGCAGGAGACAGGGGATGGAAGCAATCAGCCCCAGCATTTT | CASSFGSQETGDGSNQPQHF | TRBV5-4 | . | TRBJ1-5 | TRBD1
TGTGCCAGCAGGGTAACAGGGGGCAATGAAAAACTGTTTTTT | CASRVTGGNEKLFF | TRBV6-5 | few | TRBJ1-4 | TRBD1
TGTGCCAGCGAACCACCAACAGGGGTGAGCACTGAAGCTTTCTTT | CASEPPTGVSTEAFF | TRBV16 | . | TRBJ1-1 | TRBD1
TGCAGCGTTGCGGGGGACCCTACGTACACTGAAGCTTTCTTT | CSVAGDPTYTEAFF | TRBV29-1 | . | TRBJ1-1 | .
TGTGCCAGTAGTATGGGACTAGCGGGCTACGAGCAGTACTTC | CASSMGLAGYEQYF | TRBV19 | . | TRBJ2-7 | TRBD2
TGTGCCAGCAGTGTGGTAGGAGTCAGAAGAGATTCACCCCTCCACTTT | CASSVVGVRRDSPLHF | TRBV2 | . | TRBJ1-6 | .
TGTGCCAGCAGTCCTCCTCCTTCTGGCTACACCTTC | CASSPPPSGYTF | TRBV12-3/TRBV12-4 | once | TRBJ1-2 | .
TGTGCCAGCAGCTGGGACAGGGTTGGAAACACCATATATTTT | CASSWDRVGNTIYF | TRBV7-9 | . | TRBJ1-3 | TRBD1
TGTGCCATCAGTGAGGGGGCAGGGATGAACACCGGGGAGCTGTTTTTT | CAISEGAGMNTGELFF | TRBV10-3 | once | TRBJ2-2 | .
TGCGCCAGCATTTCGACAGCCCGAAGGTCCTACAATGAGCAGTTCTTC | CASISTARRSYNEQFF | TRBV10-2 | once | TRBJ2-1 | .
TGTGCCAGCAGTTACTTGTTGACAGGGACCTACGAGCAGTACTTC | CASSYLLTGTYEQYF | TRBV6-6 | once | TRBJ2-7 | TRBD1
TGTGCCTGGAGCAAAGGGGCTTACGAGCAGTACTTC | CAWSKGAYEQYF | TRBV30 | . | TRBJ2-7 | .
TGTGCCAGCAGCCTCGACAGAAACTATGGCTACACCTTC | CASSLDRNYGYTF | TRBV14 | . | TRBJ1-2 | .
TGTGCCAGTAGTCTCCAGGGGACTTCACCCCTCCACTTT | CASSLQGTSPLHF | TRBV19 | . | TRBJ1-6 | .
TGTGCCAGTAGTATATCTTCTAGCAATCAGCCCCAGCATTTT | CASSISSSNQPQHF | TRBV19 | . | TRBJ1-5 | .
TGTGCCAGTAGACCACCAGGGTTGGGCAATCAGCCCCAGCATTTT | CASRPPGLGNQPQHF | TRBV19 | . | TRBJ1-5 | .
TGTGCCAGCAGTTCAAGGCAGGGGTCTGGCTACACCTTC | CASSSRQGSGYTF | TRBV12-3/TRBV12-4 | . | TRBJ1-2 | .
TGTGCCAGCAGACACGACCTAGCGGGAGGGCGGGCAGATACGCAGTATTTT | CASRHDLAGGRADTQYF | TRBV5-4 | . | TRBJ2-3 | TRBD2
TGTGCCAGCAGGGGGGGAAATACGCAGTATTTT | CASRGGNTQYF | TRBV12-3/TRBV12-4 | . | TRBJ2-3 | .
TGCGCCAGCAGCTTGGAGGGGCTCAATCAGCCCCAGCATTTT | CASSLEGLNQPQHF | TRBV5-1 | . | TRBJ1-5 | .
TGTGCCAGCACCCAACGGGACAGCTCTGGAAACACCATATATTTT | CASTQRDSSGNTIYF | TRBV6-5 | . | TRBJ1-3 | TRBD1
TGTGCCAGCAGCTTCGCGGGGTTGTACACAGATACGCAGTATTTT | CASSFAGLYTDTQYF | TRBV7-2 | . | TRBJ2-3 | .
TGTGCCACCAGCAGGGACTACTCCACAGATACGCAGTATTTT | CATSRDYSTDTQYF | TRBV15 | . | TRBJ2-3 | .
TGTGCCTCCCACCGGCCGAGGCCATATAGCAATCAGCCCCAGCATTTT | CASHRPRPYSNQPQHF | TRBV6-4 | . | TRBJ1-5 | .
TGTGCCAGCAGCTTAGGGACAGGGGGTCGAGGTCAGCCCCAGCATTTT | CASSLGTGGRGQPQHF | TRBV7-9 | . | TRBJ1-5 | TRBD1
TGTGCCAGTAGTATGGGACAGAAAAACACCGGGGAGCTGTTTTTT | CASSMGQKNTGELFF | TRBV19 | . | TRBJ2-2 | TRBD1
TGTGCCAGCAGCCTAACTAGCGGGGTCGGGGAGCTGTTTTTT | CASSLTSGVGELFF | TRBV5-5 | . | TRBJ2-2 | TRBD2
TGTGCCAGCAGTTACCGAGGTTTATCTGTTTTTGAGCAGTTCTTC | CASSYRGLSVFEQFF | TRBV6-2/TRBV6-3 | . | TRBJ2-1 | .
TGTGCCAGTAAAGAGACAGCACTTTACAATGAGCAGTTCTTC | CASKETALYNEQFF | TRBV19 | . | TRBJ2-1 | .
TGTGCCACCAGTGACCCAAACAGGGGGGCCTATGGCTACACCTTC | CATSDPNRGAYGYTF | TRBV24-1 | . | TRBJ1-2 | TRBD1
TGTGCCAGCAGCCGGACTAGCGGGAGGGCTACAGGGCCCACAGATACGCAGTATTTT | CASSRTSGRATGPTDTQYF | TRBV7-2 | . | TRBJ2-3 | TRBD2
TGCGCCAGCAGCTTGGCCCGCTCAGGGGGCTCGAATTCACCCCTCCACTTT | CASSLARSGGSNSPLHF | TRBV5-1 | . | TRBJ1-6 | TRBD1
TGTGCCAGTAGTGCAGGACAGACGAACACTGAAGCTTTCTTT | CASSAGQTNTEAFF | TRBV19 | . | TRBJ1-1 | .
TGCGCCAGCAGCGTAACCGGGACAACGAACACCGGGGAGCTGTTTTTT | CASSVTGTTNTGELFF | TRBV5-1 | . | TRBJ2-2 | .